Each of the 10 T cell receptor beta chains below was sequenced from the same sample in a study of shared clonotypes between healthy human individuals. CD8 cells classed as naive were CD45RO-negative and positively selected for CCR7, excluding terminally differentiated effector memory CD45RA+ cells. Sequencing was performed with immunoSEQ multiplex PCR; in TCRdb, only in-frame clones are kept and a portion is missing. The sample lists some 1,900,000 clones; 85% to 95% were seen once. The sample was naive CD8+ T cells sorted from blood. The receptors were gathered from a man aged 18 to 35 in good health.

In the case of this clone: Other DNA sequences in the same sample also yield this CDR3. The chain couples TRBV19 to TRBJ2-3, with no clear D. Germline CDR1 is LNHDA and CDR2 is SQIVND (reference sequence). V lost 3 bases and J lost 4, with 8 bases in between. The CDR3 totals 13 residues. The CDR3 spells CASSIPSADTQYF. CDR3 DNA: TGTGCCAGTAGTATCCCCTCCGCAGATACGCAGTATTTT.

The chain joins TRBV7-2 to TRBJ2-1; no definite D call. Trimming took off 2 bases at V and 2 bases at J, with 10 bases between the two ends. The CDR3 is 15 residues long. In germline, CDR1 is SGHTA, CDR2 FQGNSA. CDR3 in DNA: TGTGCCAGCAGCTTATACCGGCCCCCCTACAATGAGCAGTTCTTC. It encodes CASSLYRPPYNEQFF.

This chain connects TRBV7-9 to TRBJ2-1, with TRBD1 as a possible D gene (6 bases). The CDR3 has 15 residues. Trimming took 2 bases from V and 0 from J, leaving 8 bases between them. Germline V gene data show CDR1 as SEHNR and CDR2 as FQNEAQ (reference sequence). The CDR3 loop is CASSLPTGSYNEQFF. The CDR3 region has the DNA TGTGCCAGCAGCTTACCGACAGGCTCCTACAATGAGCAGTTCTTC.

V is TRBV9 and J is TRBJ1-2, with D unclear. Germline CDR1 reads SGDLS; CDR2 reads YYNGEE. This CDR3 is built from 15 residues. V was trimmed by 3 bases and J by 5 bases, leaving 17 bases between them. This CDR3 reads CASSAVLDGFYGYTF. The CDR3 coding sequence is TGTGCCAGCAGCGCGGTCTTGGACGGATTTTATGGCTACACCTTC.

Remarks on this clone: The same CDR3 is also encoded by other DNA sequences in this sample. The rearrangement joins TRBV27 to TRBJ2-5; TRBD2 matches 8 bases. The germline CDR1 and CDR2 sequences are MNHEY and SMNVEV (reference sequence). The length of the CDR3 is 14 residues. V was clipped by 4 bases and J by 5 bases; unmatched bases: 6. The CDR3 here is CASSSREGGETQYF. Written as DNA, the CDR3 is TGTGCCAGCAGTTCTCGGGAGGGGGGTGAGACCCAGTACTTC.

Only one count was recorded for this clone. The J gene is TRBJ1-5, the V gene TRBV16, with 9 nucleotides matching TRBD1. V was pared by 4 bases and J by 0 bases, with 4 bases of the junction left unmatched. This CDR3 is built from 16 residues. Germline V gives CDR1 KGHSY, CDR2 FQNENV. In DNA, the CDR3 is TGTGCCAGCAGCCTAGGGACAGGGAATAGCAATCAGCCCCAGCATTTT. Protein sequence: CASSLGTGNSNQPQHF.

About this clone itself: Other DNA sequences in the same sample also yield this CDR3. The chain carries TRBV11-2 and TRBJ2-7; D is unclear. The CDR3 sequence is 13 residues long. V lost 1 base to trimming and J lost 2 bases, with 6 bases between them. CDR1 is SGHAT and CDR2 is FQNNGV in the germline V gene. The CDR3 protein is CASSLAPPYEQYF. CDR3 nucleotides: TGTGCCAGCAGCTTAGCCCCTCCCTACGAGCAGTACTTC.

This chain links TRBV19 with TRBJ2-3; D ambiguous. Trimming shortened V by 6 bases and J by 0 bases, and 10 bases separated the two germline ends. The V gene's germline CDR1 is LNHDA and CDR2 SQIVND (reference sequence). The CDR3 is 14 amino acids. CDR3 in amino acids: CASSGTLSTDTQYF. The CDR3 bases are TGTGCCAGTAGCGGCACCCTGAGCACAGATACGCAGTATTTT. Supplemented by reference TRBV19 and TRBJ2-3, the full variable domain reads DGGITQSPKYLFRKEGQNVTLSCEQNLNHDAMYWYRQDPGQGLRLIYYSQIVNDFQKGDIAEGYSVSREKKESFPLTVTSAQKNPTAFYLCASSGTLSTDTQYFGPGTRLTVL.

This chain uses TRBV15 with TRBJ2-1; TRBD2 agrees at 7 bases. This CDR3 is built from 15 residues. Germline V gene sequence: CDR1 LNHNV, CDR2 YYDKDF (reference sequence). V shed 3 bases and J 6 bases; nucleotides not matched to a gene: 8. As DNA, the CDR3 is TGTGCCACCAGCAGTGCCCCGGGGGGTGGCAATGAGCAGTTCTTC. Amino acids: CATSSAPGGGNEQFF.

This chain uses TRBV7-3 with TRBJ2-6; 12 bases are shared with TRBD1. J was trimmed by 4 bases and V by 3 bases; bases with no gene match: 4. Germline CDR1 is SGHTA and CDR2 is FQGTGA. This CDR3 spans 17 amino acids. The CDR3 protein is CASSLGQGAAGANVLTF. The DNA for the CDR3 is TGTGCCAGCAGCTTGGGACAGGGGGCAGCAGGGGCCAACGTCCTGACTTTC.